Following are 25 T cell receptor beta chains from one sample sequenced in a study of T-cell memory formation after mild COVID-19. TCRdb reprocessed the 5' RACE reads via MiXCR and lists one record per CDR3 protein. The sample lists around 320,000 distinct CDR3 sequences, around 30% occurring once. The source material was PBMCs or a T cell subset sorted from them (not recorded which). Source of these receptors: an adult woman who had mild COVID-19 (a few samples of this study predate the infection). Cell type and time point are not known.

This rearrangement joins TRBV18 to TRBJ2-3; 10 positions match TRBD2. CDR3 length equals 15 residues. J lost 3 bases, V lost 1 base, and 1 base had no gene match. The germline V gene has CDR1 KGHSH and CDR2 LQKENI. The CDR3 DNA reads as TGTGCCAGCTCACCACAGCGGGGGGGTACAGATACGCAGTATTTT. It yields the protein CASSPQRGGTDTQYF.

This clonotype was observed a few times. DNA for the CDR3: TGTGCCACCAGCAGAGATCCGGGGACGGGAGAGACCCAGTACTTC. This gives the protein CATSRDPGTGETQYF. The rearrangement links TRBV15 to TRBJ2-5; D might be TRBD1 or TRBD2, each matching 5 bases. The germline CDR1 and CDR2 sequences are LNHNV and YYDKDF (reference sequence). Trimming removed 0 bases from V and 4 bases from J, with 12 bases in between. The length of the CDR3 is 15 residues.

The chain recombines TRBV10-3 with TRBJ2-5; D is unresolved. Germline loops: CDR1 ENHRY, CDR2 SYGVKD. V dropped 4 bases and J dropped 0 bases, with 6 bases sitting between them. The CDR3 has 13 residues. CDR3 nucleotides: TGTGCCATCAGTGGGCCAGACCAAGAGACCCAGTACTTC. Amino acid sequence: CAISGPDQETQYF.

This clonotype turned up a few times. The chain recombines TRBV6-5 with TRBJ1-1; TRBD1 matches at 7 bases. V lost 6 bases to trimming and J lost 6 bases; unmatched junction nucleotides: 10. The CDR3 spans 14 residues. Germline CDR1 is MNHEY and CDR2 is SVGAGI. In DNA form, the CDR3 reads TGTGCCAGCAGCCGGGGACAGTTGTCCCCTGAAGCTTTCTTT. Translation: CASSRGQLSPEAFF.

This clonotype was recorded a few times. V gene TRBV7-9 combines with J gene TRBJ2-3; 10 bases align to TRBD1. Germline lookup yields CDR1 SEHNR and CDR2 FQNEAQ (reference sequence). Trimming took 5 bases from V and 8 from J; bases not matched to a gene: 7. There are 14 residues in the CDR3. The CDR3: CASSPGTGDSTQYF. For the CDR3, the DNA is TGTGCCAGCAGCCCCGGGACAGGGGATTCTACGCAGTATTTT. The entire variable domain, with the rest obtained from reference TRBV7-9 and TRBJ2-3, is as follows: DTGVSQNPRHKITKRGQNVTFRCDPISEHNRLYWYRQTLGQGPEFLTYFQNEAQLEKSRLLSDRFSAERPKGSFSTLEIQRTEQGDSAMYLCASSPGTGDSTQYFGPGTRLTVL.

The rearrangement links TRBV2 to TRBJ1-1; no clear D. Germline CDR1 is SNHLY and CDR2 is FYNNEI. V was pared by 7 bases and J by 6 bases, with 6 bases between. CDR3 length equals 10 residues. The CDR3 protein is CASKVAEAFF. The CDR3, as DNA: TGTGCCAGCAAGGTCGCTGAAGCTTTCTTT.

V gene TRBV24-1 combines with J gene TRBJ2-7; D possibly matches TRBD1 or TRBD2 (5 bases each). Germline V gene data show CDR1 as KGHDR and CDR2 as SFDVKD. The CDR3 sequence is 14 residues long. V lost 6 bases and J 1 base, leaving 12 bases between the germline ends. CDR3 in DNA: TGTGCCACCAGTTCCGGGACCTGGTCCTACGAGCAGTACTTC. This translates into CATSSGTWSYEQYF.

The chain is built from TRBV4-1 and TRBJ1-1; D gene ambiguous. Germline V CDR1 and CDR2: MGHRA, YSYEKL. Trimming took off 6 bases at V and 7 bases at J, with 9 bases between the two ends. The CDR3 length is 11 residues. The DNA of the CDR3 is TGCGCCAGCAGGGAGTCCGGTGAAGCTTTCTTT. This codes for CASRESGEAFF.

In its sample, this clonotype was seen a few times. The chain joins TRBV28 to TRBJ2-3, with TRBD2 identical over 8 bases. The CDR3 totals 14 residues. J was trimmed by 6 bases and V by 2 bases; bases with no gene match: 4. Germline V lookup: CDR1 MDHEN, CDR2 SYDVKM. The CDR3 bases are TGTGCCAGCAGTTTAGGAGCGGGAGTTGATACGCAGTATTTT. Its protein product is CASSLGAGVDTQYF.

V usage is TRBV9 and J usage is TRBJ2-1, with TRBD2 identical over 8 bases. This CDR3 region has 14 residues. From germline, CDR1 is SGDLS and CDR2 YYNGEE. With V trimmed by 1 base and J by 9 bases, 6 bases remained unmatched. CDR3 loop: CASSVRTSPREQFF. The CDR3 DNA follows: TGTGCCAGCAGCGTACGGACTAGCCCCCGTGAGCAGTTCTTC.

This clonotype has just a few counts. The CDR3 nucleotides read TGCAGTGCTAGAGACGGAGCGGGAGCCGTGGGCACGCAGTATTTT. It translates to CSARDGAGAVGTQYF. V is TRBV20-1 and J is TRBJ2-3; 8 nucleotides agree with TRBD2. Germline CDR1 reads DFQATT; CDR2 reads SNEGSKA (reference sequence). The CDR3 spans 15 residues. The trim removed 0 bases at V and 9 bases at J, leaving 11 bases unmatched.

The V call is TRBV11-2, the J call TRBJ2-3; no firm D call. Trimming left V 5 bases short and J 4 bases short, with 10 bases between. The CDR3 runs 13 residues. CDR1 is SGHAT and CDR2 is FQNNGV in the germline V gene. In DNA, the CDR3 is TGTGCCAGCAGCCACCCGGGCGCAGATACGCAGTATTTT. Translation gives CASSHPGADTQYF.

As regards this clonotype: The CDR3 end shows no conserved phenylalanine or tryptophan, and so a read error is likely. The rearrangement links TRBV6-2 or TRBV6-3 to TRBJ1-3; D ambiguous. The CDR3 covers 15 residues. Germline V gene sequence: CDR1 MNHEY, CDR2 SVGEGT. Trimming pared 5 bases from V and 4 bases from J, leaving 15 bases between. The DNA of the CDR3 is TGTGCCAGCAGTCCCGGCGGAACCGGGGGAAACACCATATATTCT. Translated: CASSPGGTGGNTIYS.

This rearrangement joins TRBV27 to TRBJ2-5, with D perhaps TRBD1 (5 bases). This CDR3 region has 15 residues. Germline V gene data show CDR1 as MNHEY and CDR2 as SMNVEV (reference sequence). V lost 0 bases and J lost 4, with 12 bases in between. CDR3 sequence reads: CASSLSAGNGETQYF. DNA of the CDR3: TGTGCCAGCAGTTTATCCGCAGGGAATGGAGAGACCCAGTACTTC.

This clonotype was recorded a few times. This chain connects TRBV19 to TRBJ2-5; possibly TRBD2 for D (6 bases). The germline V gene encodes CDR1 LNHDA and CDR2 SQIVND (reference sequence). CDR3 length equals 17 residues. The V gene lost 5 bases and the J gene lost 2 bases, with 21 bases spanning the gap. CDR3 residues: CASSPEPGREVQETQYF. The DNA for the CDR3 is TGTGCCAGTAGTCCTGAACCGGGTAGGGAGGTACAAGAGACCCAGTACTTC.

This clonotype was recorded many times. This chain connects TRBV5-6 to TRBJ1-2; D is undetermined. Trimming stripped 0 bases from V and 2 bases from J, with 5 bases between. In germline, CDR1 is SGHDT, CDR2 YYEEEE. This CDR3 has 13 amino acids. CDR3 loop: CASSLDGNYGYTF. The CDR3 DNA reads as TGTGCCAGCAGCTTGGACGGCAACTATGGCTACACCTTC.

The chain employs TRBV19 and TRBJ1-5, with D unclear. The germline gives CDR1 LNHDA, CDR2 SQIVND (reference sequence). The ends were cut back, 3 bases at V and 5 bases at J, with 8 bases in the middle. This CDR3 spans 13 amino acids. In DNA form, the CDR3 reads TGTGCCAGTAGTATTCGCATTGATCAGCCCCAGCATTTT. As protein: CASSIRIDQPQHF.

The rearrangement links TRBV6-1 to TRBJ1-2; 7 nucleotides line up with TRBD1. Losses at the gene ends were 2 bases for V and 8 bases for J; bases not matched to a gene: 8. Germline V CDR1 and CDR2: MNHNS, SASEGT. The CDR3 is 14 amino acids. Written as DNA, the CDR3 is TGTGCCAGCAGTGAAAAGCCGGGACAGAGGGGCTACACCTTC. This translates into CASSEKPGQRGYTF.

This clonotype was counted a few times. This sequence joins TRBV20-1 and TRBJ2-7, with D perhaps matching TRBD1 (5 bases). The germline gives CDR1 DFQATT, CDR2 SNEGSKA (reference sequence). Trimming removed 3 bases at V and 3 bases at J, with 12 bases between. The CDR3 has 13 amino acids. Here the CDR3 reads CSASPDTHYEQYF. The CDR3 coding sequence is TGCAGTGCTAGTCCGGACACCCACTACGAGCAGTACTTC.

CDR3: CASSLREGNTEAFF. The CDR3 DNA reads as TGTGCCAGCAGTCTGCGAGAGGGGAACACTGAAGCTTTCTTT. The chain couples TRBV12-3 or TRBV12-4 to TRBJ1-1; D gene unclear. This CDR3 is built from 14 residues. V was cut by 5 bases and J by 1 base, with 11 bases left in between.

The rearrangement links TRBV2 to TRBJ2-3, with 7 nucleotides matching TRBD2. The germline CDR1 and CDR2 sequences are SNHLY and FYNNEI. Losses at the gene ends were 4 bases for V and 1 base for J; bases not matched to a gene: 5. The CDR3 is 15 residues long. CDR3 amino acids: CASSGRLAGTDTQYF. The DNA for the CDR3 is TGTGCCAGCAGTGGACGTCTAGCGGGCACAGATACGCAGTATTTT.

This sequence joins TRBV15 and TRBJ2-5; 9 nucleotides match TRBD2. In germline, CDR1 is LNHNV, CDR2 YYDKDF (reference sequence). V lost 0 bases, J lost 5 bases, and 4 bases stayed unmatched. The CDR3 length is 15 residues. For the CDR3, the DNA is TGTGCCACCAGCAGAGATCGGCTAGCGGGGGAGACCCAGTACTTC. This encodes CATSRDRLAGETQYF.

The rearrangement joins TRBV5-1 to TRBJ2-7; TRBD1 matches 7 bases. Germline CDR1 reads SGHRS; CDR2 reads YFSETQ. V was clipped by 7 bases and J by 5 bases; unmatched bases: 12. This CDR3 has 14 amino acids. CDR3: CASAEDREIDEQYF. The CDR3 DNA reads as TGCGCCAGCGCGGAAGACAGGGAGATAGACGAGCAGTACTTC.

The chain recombines TRBV6-1 with TRBJ1-5; TRBD1 might be the D (5 bases). CDR1 and CDR2 from the germline V gene are MNHNS and SASEGT. V was shortened by 6 bases and J by 6 bases, with 18 bases between the two germline ends. CDR3 length: 15 amino acids. CDR3 coding DNA: TGTGCCAGCAGACCTAGGGACGGCGGGGGTCAGCCCCAGCATTTT. Translation gives CASRPRDGGGQPQHF.

This clonotype was seen a few times. This sequence joins TRBV6-6 and TRBJ2-7; 12 bases are shared with TRBD2. The J segment lost 3 bases and the V segment lost 0 bases, leaving 0 bases of the junction unmatched. The CDR3 has 15 amino acids. Germline values: CDR1 MNHNY, CDR2 SVGAGI (reference sequence). The CDR3 DNA sequence: TGTGCCAGCAGTTACTCGACTAGCGGGAGCTACGAGCAGTACTTC. Its protein product is CASSYSTSGSYEQYF.